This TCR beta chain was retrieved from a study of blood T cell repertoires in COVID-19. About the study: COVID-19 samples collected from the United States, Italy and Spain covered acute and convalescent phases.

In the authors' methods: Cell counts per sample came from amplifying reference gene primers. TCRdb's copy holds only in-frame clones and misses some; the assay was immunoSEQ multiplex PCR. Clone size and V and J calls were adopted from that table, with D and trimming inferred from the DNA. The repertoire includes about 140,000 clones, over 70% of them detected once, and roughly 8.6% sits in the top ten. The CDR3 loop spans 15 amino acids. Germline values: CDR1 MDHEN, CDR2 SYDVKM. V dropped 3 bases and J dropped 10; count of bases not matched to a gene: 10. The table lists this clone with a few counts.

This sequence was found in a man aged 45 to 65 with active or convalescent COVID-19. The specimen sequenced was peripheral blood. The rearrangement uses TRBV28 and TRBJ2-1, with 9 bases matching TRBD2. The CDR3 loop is CASSLIGAGGREQFF. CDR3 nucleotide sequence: TGTGCCAGCAGTTTGATCGGAGCGGGAGGCCGCGAGCAGTTCTTC.